One sample yielded the 22 T cell receptor beta chains listed below, sequenced in a study of cytotoxic CD8 clonotypes in ibrutinib-treated CLL. Profiled with immunoSEQ multiplex PCR; TCRdb holds only in-frame clones, not every one. The sample holds some 80,000 clones, roughly 83% seen once. The specimen was PBMCs, collected after 12 months of ibrutinib treatment. The receptor source for this set is a human donor with chronic lymphocytic leukemia.

V usage is TRBV10-3 and J usage is TRBJ1-3; no clear D gene. Germline V lookup: CDR1 ENHRY, CDR2 SYGVKD. V was pared by 4 bases and J by 6 bases, with 10 bases between. The length of the CDR3 is 13 residues. This CDR3 reads CAISAGLENTIYF. CDR3 nucleotides: TGTGCCATCAGTGCGGGCCTAGAAAACACCATATATTTT.

This clone has just a few counts. V usage is TRBV5-1 and J usage is TRBJ2-1, with a tentative D call TRBD1 (5 bases). CDR3 size: 14 residues. Germline V gene sequence: CDR1 SGHRS, CDR2 YFSETQ. V shed 2 bases and J shed 3 bases, with 9 bases lying between them. CDR3 protein: CASSFQGGYNEQFF. CDR3 DNA: TGCGCCAGCAGCTTCCAGGGCGGCTACAATGAGCAGTTCTTC.

This rearrangement joins TRBV9 to TRBJ2-7; either TRBD1 or TRBD2 may supply D (5 bases each). Trimming cost V 0 bases and J 6 bases, with 7 bases left between them. The germline CDR1 and CDR2 sequences are SGDLS and YYNGEE. This CDR3 spans 12 amino acids. The CDR3 DNA sequence: TGTGCCAGCAGCGTAGCGGGGCGCGAGCAGTACTTC. This codes for CASSVAGREQYF.

This chain uses TRBV2 with TRBJ2-3, with 10 bases identical to TRBD2. V gave up 6 bases and J gave up 8 bases; unmatched junction bases: 11. The CDR3 contains 15 residues. Germline assignment: CDR1 SNHLY and CDR2 FYNNEI. The CDR3 reads CASSPGTSVGGTQYF. DNA for the CDR3: TGTGCCAGCAGCCCCGGGACTAGCGTCGGTGGTACGCAGTATTTT.

In regard to this clone: Relative to the germline gene, one junction end is altered; a read error may explain this. The chain combines TRBV7-2 with TRBJ2-1; no clear D gene. The CDR3 has 13 amino acids. The germline V gene has CDR1 SGHTA and CDR2 FQGNSA. The CDR3 reads CASSSWTDTATVF. The CDR3 DNA follows: TGTGCCAGCAGCTCCTGGACCGACACGGCGACCGTCTTC.

The gene calls are TRBV5-8 and TRBJ2-7; D is tentatively TRBD1 or TRBD2 (5 bases each). Trimming stripped 4 bases from V and 9 bases from J, with 17 bases between. The CDR3 has 13 amino acids. Germline V gene lookup returns CDR1 SGHTS and CDR2 YDEGEE. The chain's CDR3 is CASSPPGPRGQYF. The CDR3 coding sequence is TGTGCCAGCAGCCCCCCCGGGCCGAGGGGGCAGTACTTC.

This chain links TRBV19 with TRBJ2-5; tentatively, D is TRBD1 or TRBD2 (5 bases each). V lost 8 bases and J 0 bases, leaving 10 bases between the germline ends. Germline CDR1 is LNHDA and CDR2 is SQIVND (reference sequence). The CDR3 is 13 amino acids. DNA for the CDR3: TGTGCCAGTTGGGGACGGAACCAAGAGACCCAGTACTTC. Translating gives CASWGRNQETQYF.

This clone appeared a few times. V gene TRBV27 combines with J gene TRBJ1-2; 7 positions match TRBD1. This CDR3 contains 14 residues. Germline V gives CDR1 MNHEY, CDR2 SMNVEV (reference sequence). The V and J ends lost 2 bases and 3 bases, in that order; junction bases with no gene match: 3. CDR3 region: CASSLRDSHYGYTF. The CDR3 DNA sequence: TGTGCCAGCAGTTTACGGGACAGCCACTATGGCTACACCTTC.

The chain links TRBV4-1 to TRBJ1-5, with D unresolved. V lost 0 bases, J lost 4 bases, and 10 bases lay in between. Germline-derived CDR1 and CDR2 are MGHRA and YSYEKL. This CDR3 is built from 15 residues. The CDR3 nucleotides read TGCGCCAGCAGCCAAGATGGGCAGGAAAATCAGCCCCAGCATTTT. Translation gives CASSQDGQENQPQHF.

This rearrangement joins TRBV7-6 to TRBJ1-4; 7 bases fit TRBD1. The CDR3 is made up of 17 amino acids. The V and J ends lost 5 bases and 0 bases, in that order; junction bases with no gene match: 9. Germline assignment: CDR1 SGHVS and CDR2 FNYEAQ. The CDR3 nucleotides are TGTGCCAGCAGCCCGCAACAGGGGAGGGCAACTAATGAAAAACTGTTTTTT. As protein: CASSPQQGRATNEKLFF.

The chain recombines TRBV4-1 with TRBJ1-1; a possible D gene is TRBD1 (6 bases). The CDR3 covers 15 residues. Trimming shortened V by 3 bases and J by 2 bases, and 13 bases separated the two germline ends. Germline V CDR1 and CDR2: MGHRA, YSYEKL. The CDR3 region has the DNA TGCGCCAGCAGCCACCCGGGACACACTAACACTGAAGCTTTCTTT. This encodes CASSHPGHTNTEAFF.

The V and J genes are TRBV19 and TRBJ2-5, with D possibly being TRBD1 (6 bases). The germline V gene encodes CDR1 LNHDA and CDR2 SQIVND (reference sequence). V gave up 7 bases and J gave up 5 bases, with 20 bases separating them. This CDR3 has 15 residues. The CDR3 sequence is CASNTGQTSGETQYF. CDR3 DNA sequence: TGTGCCAGTAACACCGGACAGACCAGTGGGGAGACCCAGTACTTC.

In this sample, this clone turned up a few times. V and J are TRBV5-1 and TRBJ2-7; maybe TRBD2 (6 bases). Germline values: CDR1 SGHRS, CDR2 YFSETQ. V gave up 5 bases and J gave up 6 bases, with 18 bases separating them. CDR3 size: 14 residues. The DNA of the CDR3 is TGCGCCAGCAGGAGGCGGGACCGCTTAGGCGAGCAGTACTTC. This sequence encodes CASRRRDRLGEQYF.

The chain is built from TRBV5-1 and TRBJ1-3; D gene ambiguous. Germline V lookup: CDR1 SGHRS, CDR2 YFSETQ. Between the trimmed V and J ends, which lost 5 bases and 0 bases, there was a span of 9 bases. This CDR3 has 14 amino acids. The CDR3 loop reads CASRRGNSGNTIYF. Here the CDR3 DNA reads TGCGCCAGCAGACGAGGTAACTCTGGAAACACCATATATTTT. Complete variable domain (other parts from reference TRBV5-1 and TRBJ1-3): KAGVTQTPRYLIKTRGQQVTLSCSPISGHRSVSWYQQTPGQGLQFLFEYFSETQRNKGNFPGRFSGRQFSNSRSEMNVSTLELGDSALYLCASRRGNSGNTIYFGEGSWLTVV.

This chain uses TRBV7-9 with TRBJ2-4; TRBD2 aligns across 7 bases. CDR3 length: 16 amino acids. Germline V CDR1 and CDR2: SEHNR, FQNEAQ (reference sequence). The V gene end was trimmed by 8 bases and the J gene end by 0 bases; junction bases not matched to a gene: 10. Here the CDR3 reads CASETRGDLAKNIQYF. As DNA, the CDR3 is TGTGCCAGCGAAACTCGGGGGGACCTAGCCAAAAACATTCAGTACTTC.

The V call is TRBV7-3, the J call TRBJ1-4, with 11 bases fitting TRBD1. The V gene's germline CDR1 is SGHTA and CDR2 FQGTGA. This CDR3 spans 15 amino acids. V lost 5 bases to trimming and J lost 10 bases; unmatched junction nucleotides: 9. CDR3 DNA sequence: TGTGCCAGCAGCCCCCGGACAGGGGGCTGGGGAAAACTGTTTTTT. The encoded protein is CASSPRTGGWGKLFF.

The V gene is TRBV6-6, the J gene TRBJ2-3; D is perhaps TRBD1 (6 bases). V dropped 2 bases and J dropped 0 bases, with 12 bases sitting between them. CDR3 length: 16 residues. Germline lookup yields CDR1 MNHNY and CDR2 SVGAGI (reference sequence). The DNA for the CDR3 is TGTGCCAGCAGTTACCGAACAGGGCTGAGCACAGATACGCAGTATTTT. Translation gives CASSYRTGLSTDTQYF.

CDR3 sequence reads: CASSRQGSPANEQFF. CDR3 nucleotides: TGTGCCAGCAGTCGACAGGGGAGTCCCGCCAATGAGCAGTTCTTC. J is TRBJ2-1 and V is TRBV7-2, with TRBD1 identical over 8 bases. The CDR3 covers 15 residues. V shed 6 bases, J shed 6 bases, and the junction held 10 bases outside the gene matches. Germline V gene data show CDR1 as SGHTA and CDR2 as FQGNSA.

The chain has TRBV7-3 and TRBJ1-1; a possible D gene is TRBD1 (6 bases). The CDR3 has 15 residues. Germline CDR1 SGHTA, CDR2 FQGTGA. The V gene lost 1 base and the J gene lost 10 bases, with 19 bases spanning the gap. In nucleotides, the CDR3 is TGTGCCAGCAGCTTAAGCCCGGGGGCGCCTGGGGGAGCTTTCTTT. This sequence encodes CASSLSPGAPGGAFF.

This chain links TRBV30 with TRBJ1-2; TRBD1 is a possible D gene (5 bases). Germline V CDR1 and CDR2: GTSNPN, SVGIG (reference sequence). The CDR3 has 13 amino acids. Trimming took off 0 bases at V and 4 bases at J, with 9 bases between the two ends. CDR3 nucleotide sequence: TGTGCCTGGAGTGTAGCCCAGGGCTATGGCTACACCTTC. This translates into CAWSVAQGYGYTF.

V usage is TRBV9 and J usage is TRBJ2-1; weak D call: TRBD2 (5 bases). The CDR3 spans 13 residues. Germline-derived CDR1 and CDR2 are SGDLS and YYNGEE. V was pared by 4 bases and J by 9 bases, with 14 bases between. Here the CDR3 reads CASSPRGWGEQFF. CDR3 in DNA: TGTGCCAGCAGCCCCAGAGGGTGGGGTGAGCAGTTCTTC. Full variable domain (rest looked up from reference TRBV9 and TRBJ2-1): DSGVTQTPKHLITATGQRVTLRCSPRSGDLSVYWYQQSLDQGLQFLIQYYNGEERAKGNILERFSAQQFPDLHSELNLSSLELGDSALYFCASSPRGWGEQFFGPGTRLTVL.

V and J are TRBV28 and TRBJ1-6; D might be TRBD1 (6 bases). CDR1 is MDHEN, CDR2 SYDVKM, per germline. V was trimmed by 5 bases and J by 10 bases, leaving 15 bases between them. The CDR3 has 14 residues. CDR3 loop: CASSPEDRPSPLHF. CDR3 sequence (DNA): TGTGCCAGCAGTCCCGAAGACAGGCCCTCACCCCTCCACTTT.